This T cell receptor (beta chain) was observed in a study of beta chain features in type 1 diabetes (dated by TCRdb to the late 2010s). A note on the overall study: Mean age, gender distribution, total cell number and subset yield did not differ between patients and healthy donors. A total of some 110 million sorted cells were examined across all samples, and the number of cells per subset was strongly correlated with RNA yield. In the study, recently diagnosed type 1 diabetes patients and matched healthy donors were compared on the TCRB repertoires of their sorted circulating CD4+ T cell subsets. Regulatory and stem cell-like memory subsets were isolated from only 8 patients and 8 healthy donors, whereas naive and central memory subsets came from all 28 donors. The investigation overall reported the following: Because the HLA sub-analyses included only small numbers of individuals, any influence of HLA type on TCRB rearrangement was left unresolved. Naive, central memory and regulatory TCRB repertoires appeared to be more alike among patients than among healthy donors. Type 1 diabetes patients showed a moderate but significant shortening of TCRB CDR3 length in all four CD4+ subsets. Because cDNA rather than genomic DNA was sequenced, highly expressing activated cells could have been over-represented, although no difference in activation and CD3 levels was found between groups. At VDJ recombination sites, type 1 diabetes patients had fewer insertions and more deleted nucleotides, which implies abnormalities in thymic rearrangement. PCR might favor shorter templates, but patient and control samples were amplified and corrected together, so any skew would affect both groups equally.

From each donor, a single peripheral blood sample of approximately 0.11 L on average was drawn into heparinised tubes. A BD FACSAria II and a panel including CD45RO, CCR7, CD25, CD127, CD95 and CD27 were used to sort naive, central memory, regulatory and stem cell-like memory CD4+ T cells. Purity was above 98% for every sorted population. Right away, PBMCs were isolated by Lymphoprep density gradient centrifugation and were stained directly, with no culture step. So that batch effects would be minimized, each experiment stained and sorted samples in pairs, pairing one healthy donor with one patient. The CDR3 spans 13 residues, from the cysteine through the phenylalanine. The read is trimmed to its CDR3 DNA, 39 bases read in frame from base 1. At the junction V is shortened by 9 bases and J by 0 bases, with 12 bases in between. The germline V gene yields MNHEY for CDR1 and SVGAGI for CDR2. In regard to this clone: Its antigen remains unidentified. No per-base quality is available; no much larger clone lies one base away. The identical CDR3 is also encoded by other nucleotide sequences in the sample.

The entire amount of isolated RNA was reverse transcribed using the High Capacity cDNA Reverse Transcription Kit, so the sequenced TCRB transcripts were expressed ones. Deep immunoSEQ sequencing was performed on naive, central memory and regulatory T cell samples, with an average of roughly 3.5 million total reads per sample. Sorted cells were lysed in RLT buffer and RNA was extracted with DNase-treated RNeasy Micro or Mini kits, depending on cell number. To prevent cross-contamination, every cell subset was processed on its own, while patient and healthy donor samples were processed together. Using the immunoSEQ multiplex PCR, TCRB sequences were amplified from cDNA into 87-bp fragments spanning the CDR3 region. Amplicons were sequenced on the Illumina HiSeq platform. The authors' pipeline ran thus. Synthetic template baselines were used to correct PCR bias computationally, reads within Hamming distance 2 were collapsed, and singletons that could not be merged were discarded. Reads were aligned against IMGT to assign V, D and J genes, CDR3 length and insertions or deletions at six rearrangement sites. Clonotype counts were normalized to sorted cell number within each subset before computing true diversity and Gini coefficients with the tcR R package. The overlap coefficient, calculated on TCRB nucleotide sequences, was used to quantify repertoire sharing. Out-of-frame TCRB sequences from naive cells were analyzed as a proxy for the pre-selection repertoire. TCRdb retrieved this table from immuneACCESS and kept in-frame rearrangements only. Not all clones are present; in checked studies, unresolved V genes account for under half, and no reason is known for the remainder. For V, J and clone size, that table is used; D and trimming come from the DNA. This sample has about 900,000 clones in its table, and 15% to 20% of those were observed once. The ten largest make up around 0.02% of the sample.

The chain uses TRBV6-5 and TRBJ2-7; 6 matching bases give a weak D call of TRBD1. Sequencing was performed on naive CD4+ T cells from blood. The intended sense of this specimen's cell subset or site label: true naive CD4+ T cells. The TCR was taken from a young woman in good health. The CDR3 amino acid sequence is: CASRRDNSYEQYF. The sequence in DNA is TGTGCCAGTCGCCGGGACAACTCCTACGAGCAGTACTTC.